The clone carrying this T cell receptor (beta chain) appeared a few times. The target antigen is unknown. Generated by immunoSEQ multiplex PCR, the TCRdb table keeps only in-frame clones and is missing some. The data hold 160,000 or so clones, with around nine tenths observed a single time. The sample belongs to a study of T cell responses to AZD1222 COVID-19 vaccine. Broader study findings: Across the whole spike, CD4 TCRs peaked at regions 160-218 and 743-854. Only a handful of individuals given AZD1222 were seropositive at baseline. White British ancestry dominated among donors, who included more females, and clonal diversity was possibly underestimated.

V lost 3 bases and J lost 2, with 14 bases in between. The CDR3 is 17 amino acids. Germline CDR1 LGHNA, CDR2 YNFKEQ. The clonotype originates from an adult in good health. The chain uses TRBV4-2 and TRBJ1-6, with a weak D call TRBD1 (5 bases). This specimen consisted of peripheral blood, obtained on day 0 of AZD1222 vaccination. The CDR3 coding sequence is TGTGCCAGCAGCCATATCAGGGCGGGCACCTATAATTCACCCCTCCACTTT. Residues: CASSHIRAGTYNSPLHF.